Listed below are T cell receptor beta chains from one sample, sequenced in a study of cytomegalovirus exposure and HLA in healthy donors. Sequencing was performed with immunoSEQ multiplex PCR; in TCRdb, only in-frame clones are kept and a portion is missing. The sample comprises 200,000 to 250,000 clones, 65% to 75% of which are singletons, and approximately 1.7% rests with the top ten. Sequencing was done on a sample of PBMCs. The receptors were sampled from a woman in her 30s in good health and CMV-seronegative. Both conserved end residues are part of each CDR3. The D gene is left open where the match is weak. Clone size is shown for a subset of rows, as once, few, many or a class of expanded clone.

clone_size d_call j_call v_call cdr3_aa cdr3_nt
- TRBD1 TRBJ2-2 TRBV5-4 CASSSGIRDRVHGELFF TGTGCCAGCAGCTCTGGTATACGGGACAGGGTCCACGGGGAGCTGTTTTTT
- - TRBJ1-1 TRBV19 CASSIDLHSPEAFF TGTGCCAGTAGTATAGACCTACACAGTCCTGAAGCTTTCTTT
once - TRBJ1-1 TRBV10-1 CASSASGQNTEAFF TGCGCCAGCAGTGCTTCCGGACAGAACACTGAAGCTTTCTTT
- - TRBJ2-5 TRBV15 CATSKGEGDQETQYF TGTGCCACCAGCAAGGGGGAGGGTGACCAAGAGACCCAGTACTTC
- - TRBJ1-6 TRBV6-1 CASSQSTAGVVLHF TGTGCCAGCAGTCAATCGACGGCGGGGGTGGTCCTCCACTTT
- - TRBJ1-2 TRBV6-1 CASSEAPGTNYGYTF TGTGCCAGCAGTGAAGCGCCAGGGACTAACTATGGCTACACCTTC
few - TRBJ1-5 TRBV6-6 CASSYSMIDQPQHF TGTGCCAGCAGTTACTCGATGATAGATCAGCCCCAGCATTTT
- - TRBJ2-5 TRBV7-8 CASSLNAPFEGETQYF TGTGCCAGCAGCTTAAATGCACCCTTTGAGGGAGAGACCCAGTACTTC
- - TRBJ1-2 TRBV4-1 CASSQEDKGGGALYGYTF TGCGCCAGCAGCCAAGAAGATAAAGGTGGGGGGGCGCTCTATGGCTACACCTTC
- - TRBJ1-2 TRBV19 CASTAGKGNYGYAF TGTGCCAGTACCGCAGGGAAGGGAAACTATGGCTACGCCTTC
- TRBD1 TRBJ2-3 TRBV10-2 CASRKPGQGAKDTQYF TGCGCCAGCAGAAAACCGGGACAGGGGGCGAAAGATACGCAGTATTTT
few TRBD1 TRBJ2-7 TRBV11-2 CASTSTGTGGDEQYF TGTGCCAGCACCTCAACCGGGACAGGGGGAGACGAGCAGTACTTC
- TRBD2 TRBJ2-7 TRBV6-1 CASARTSSLYEQYF TGTGCCAGCGCCCGGACTAGCTCCCTTTACGAGCAGTACTTC
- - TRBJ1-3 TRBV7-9 CASSRTEIPGNTIYF TGTGCCAGCAGCCGAACCGAGATACCTGGAAACACCATATATTTT
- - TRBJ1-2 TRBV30 CACGQTYGYTF TGTGCCTGTGGACAGACCTATGGCTACACCTTC
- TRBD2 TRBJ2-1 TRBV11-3 CASSPWTSGDNEQFF TGTGCCAGCAGCCCGTGGACTAGCGGGGACAATGAGCAGTTCTTC
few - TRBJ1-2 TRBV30 CAWSLGDGYTF TGTGCCTGGAGTTTAGGGGATGGCTACACCTTC
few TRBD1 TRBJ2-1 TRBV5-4 CASSDPEKDREHNEQFF TGTGCCAGCAGCGACCCGGAAAAGGACAGGGAACACAATGAGCAGTTCTTC
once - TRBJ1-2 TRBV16 CASSQTRAKGYTF TGTGCCAGCAGCCAAACGAGGGCTAAAGGCTACACCTTC
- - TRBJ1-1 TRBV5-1 CASSSGVFMNTEAFF TGCGCCAGCAGCTCCGGAGTTTTCATGAACACTGAAGCTTTCTTT
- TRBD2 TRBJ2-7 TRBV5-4 CASSSRTSGPYEQYF TGTGCCAGCAGCTCTCGGACTAGCGGTCCCTACGAGCAGTACTTC
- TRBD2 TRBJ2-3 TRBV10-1 CASSTGLAGVRDTQYF TGCGCCAGCAGTACCGGACTAGCGGGAGTGAGGGATACGCAGTATTTT
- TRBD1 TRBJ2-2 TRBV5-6 CASTRDRETTGELFF TGTGCCAGCACCCGGGACAGGGAGACCACCGGGGAGCTGTTTTTT
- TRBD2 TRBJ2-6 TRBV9 CASSVGLASSGANVLTF TGTGCCAGCAGCGTAGGACTAGCCAGCTCTGGGGCCAACGTCCTGACTTTC
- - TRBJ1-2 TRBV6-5 CASRDSEDYGYTF TGTGCCAGCAGAGACAGCGAGGACTATGGCTACACCTTC
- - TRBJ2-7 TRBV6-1 CASEWYPEQYF TGTGCCAGCGAGTGGTACCCGGAGCAGTACTTC
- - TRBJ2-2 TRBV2 CASSEFGPTGELFF TGTGCCAGCAGTGAATTTGGGCCGACCGGGGAGCTGTTTTTT
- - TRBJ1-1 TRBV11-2 CASRTPRGGVNTEAFF TGTGCCAGCCGGACTCCACGGGGGGGCGTGAACACTGAAGCTTTCTTT
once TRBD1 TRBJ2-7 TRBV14 CASSKLGQGRYEQYF TGTGCCAGCAGCAAACTCGGACAGGGGAGGTACGAGCAGTACTTC
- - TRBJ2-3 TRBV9 CASSDQRADTQYF TGTGCCAGCAGCGACCAGAGGGCAGATACGCAGTATTTT
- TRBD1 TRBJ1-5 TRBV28 CASSGDRSNQPQHF TGTGCCAGCAGTGGGGACAGGAGCAATCAGCCCCAGCATTTT
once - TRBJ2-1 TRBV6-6 CASLKGGVTYNEQFF TGTGCCAGTCTAAAGGGGGGGGTAACCTACAATGAGCAGTTCTTC
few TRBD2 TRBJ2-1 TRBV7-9 CASSLAGGYNEQFF TGTGCCAGCAGCCTAGCGGGGGGGTACAATGAGCAGTTCTTC
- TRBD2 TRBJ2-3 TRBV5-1 CASRGSGGAIDTQYF TGCGCCAGCAGAGGTAGCGGGGGGGCCATAGATACGCAGTATTTT
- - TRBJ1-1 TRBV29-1 CSVAQVYTEAFF TGCAGCGTTGCTCAGGTGTACACTGAAGCTTTCTTT
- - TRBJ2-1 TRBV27 CATHRGTHNEQFF TGTGCCACCCATAGGGGGACGCACAATGAGCAGTTCTTC
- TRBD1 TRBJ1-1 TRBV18 CASSPVDRGIFTEAFF TGTGCCAGCTCACCAGTCGACAGGGGGATATTTACTGAAGCTTTCTTT
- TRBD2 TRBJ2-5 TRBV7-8 CASSGGSRGQETQYF TGTGCCAGCAGCGGCGGGAGTAGGGGCCAAGAGACCCAGTACTTC
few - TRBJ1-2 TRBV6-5 CASRARGARGYTF TGTGCCAGCAGGGCACGGGGGGCCCGGGGCTACACCTTC
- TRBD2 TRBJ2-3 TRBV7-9 CASSARLAGGLDTQYF TGTGCCAGCAGCGCCAGACTAGCGGGGGGGCTAGATACGCAGTATTTT
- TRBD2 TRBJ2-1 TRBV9 CASSPGLAGAREQFF TGTGCCAGCAGCCCGGGACTAGCGGGAGCACGGGAGCAGTTCTTC
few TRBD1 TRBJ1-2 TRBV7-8 CASSETGTGANYGYTF TGTGCCAGCAGCGAAACCGGGACAGGGGCTAACTATGGCTACACCTTC
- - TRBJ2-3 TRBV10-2 CASSGTNLAQYF TGCGCCAGCAGTGGGACAAACTTGGCGCAGTATTTT
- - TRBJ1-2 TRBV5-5 CASSLAAGSDYGYTF TGTGCCAGCAGCTTGGCTGCTGGTAGTGACTATGGCTACACCTTC
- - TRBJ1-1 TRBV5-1 CASSAETTGITEAFF TGCGCCAGCAGCGCCGAAACCACAGGGATTACTGAAGCTTTCTTT
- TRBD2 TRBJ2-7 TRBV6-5 CASGLAGYEQYF TGTGCCAGCGGACTAGCGGGCTACGAGCAGTACTTC
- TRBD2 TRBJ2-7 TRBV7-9 CASSVGTIGPYEQYF TGTGCCAGCAGCGTCGGGACTATTGGGCCCTACGAGCAGTACTTC
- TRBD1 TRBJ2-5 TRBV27 CASSPSTGGSQKTQYF TGTGCCAGCAGTCCCTCGACAGGGGGCTCTCAAAAGACCCAGTACTTC
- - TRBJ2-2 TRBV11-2 CASSFGTLKNTGELFF TGTGCCAGCAGCTTCGGGACTCTCAAGAACACCGGGGAGCTGTTTTTT
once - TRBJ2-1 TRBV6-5 CASSYQGSKFF TGTGCCAGCAGTTACCAGGGGTCGAAGTTCTTC
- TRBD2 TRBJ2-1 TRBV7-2 CASSFEREREQFF TGTGCCAGCAGCTTCGAGCGGGAGAGGGAGCAGTTCTTC
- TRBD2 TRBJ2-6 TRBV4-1 CASSQTLAGGIGANVLTF TGCGCCAGCAGCCAAACACTAGCGGGAGGGATCGGGGCCAACGTCCTGACTTTC
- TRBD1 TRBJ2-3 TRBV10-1 CASSESQGASTQYF TGCGCCAGCAGTGAGTCACAGGGGGCGAGTACGCAGTATTTT
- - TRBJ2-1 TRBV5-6 CASSLGAPRGVNEQFF TGTGCCAGCAGCTTAGGGGCTCCTCGTGGCGTCAATGAGCAGTTCTTC
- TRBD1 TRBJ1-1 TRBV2 CASSGTGAGNTEAFF TGTGCCAGCAGTGGGACAGGGGCTGGAAACACTGAAGCTTTCTTT